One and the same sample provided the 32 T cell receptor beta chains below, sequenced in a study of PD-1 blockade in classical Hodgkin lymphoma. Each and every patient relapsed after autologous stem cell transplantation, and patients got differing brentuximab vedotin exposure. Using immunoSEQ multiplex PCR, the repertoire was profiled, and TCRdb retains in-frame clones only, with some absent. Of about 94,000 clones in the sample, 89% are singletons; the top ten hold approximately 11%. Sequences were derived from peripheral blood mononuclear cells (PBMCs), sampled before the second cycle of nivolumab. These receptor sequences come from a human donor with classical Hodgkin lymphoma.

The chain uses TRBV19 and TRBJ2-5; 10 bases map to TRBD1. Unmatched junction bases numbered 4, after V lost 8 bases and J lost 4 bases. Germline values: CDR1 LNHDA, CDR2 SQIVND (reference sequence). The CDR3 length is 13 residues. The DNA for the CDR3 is TGTGCCAGTCGGGACAGGGGTTCAGAGACCCAGTACTTC. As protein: CASRDRGSETQYF.

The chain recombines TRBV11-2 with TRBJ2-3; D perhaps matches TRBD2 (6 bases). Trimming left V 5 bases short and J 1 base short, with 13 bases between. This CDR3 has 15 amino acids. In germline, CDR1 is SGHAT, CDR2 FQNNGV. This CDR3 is CASSQVPSGTDTQYF. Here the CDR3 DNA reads TGTGCCAGCAGCCAAGTCCCTAGCGGCACAGATACGCAGTATTTT.

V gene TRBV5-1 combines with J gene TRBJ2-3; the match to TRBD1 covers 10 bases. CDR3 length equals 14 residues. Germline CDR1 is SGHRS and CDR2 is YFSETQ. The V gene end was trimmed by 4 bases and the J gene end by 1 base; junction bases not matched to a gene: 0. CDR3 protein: CASSGTGGTDTQYF. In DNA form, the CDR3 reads TGCGCCAGCAGCGGGACAGGGGGCACAGATACGCAGTATTTT.

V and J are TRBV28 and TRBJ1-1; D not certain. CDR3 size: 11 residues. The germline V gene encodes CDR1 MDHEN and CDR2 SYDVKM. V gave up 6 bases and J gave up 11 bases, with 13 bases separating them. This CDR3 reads CASSRKNWAFF. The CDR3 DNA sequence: TGTGCCAGCAGCCGTAAGAATTGGGCTTTCTTT.

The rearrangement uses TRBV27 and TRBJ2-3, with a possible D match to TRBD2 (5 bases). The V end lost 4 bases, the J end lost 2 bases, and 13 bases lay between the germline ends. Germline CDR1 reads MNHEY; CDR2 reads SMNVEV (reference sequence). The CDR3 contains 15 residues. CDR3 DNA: TGTGCCAGCAGTTATAGTTTCCTAGCCACAGATACGCAGTATTTT. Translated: CASSYSFLATDTQYF.

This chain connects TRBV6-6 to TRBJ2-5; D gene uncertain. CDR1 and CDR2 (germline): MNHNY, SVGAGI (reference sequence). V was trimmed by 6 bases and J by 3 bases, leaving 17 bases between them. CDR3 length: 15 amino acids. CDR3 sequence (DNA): TGTGCCAGCAGCATCCCGGACGGAACAAAAGAGACCCAGTACTTC. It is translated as CASSIPDGTKETQYF.

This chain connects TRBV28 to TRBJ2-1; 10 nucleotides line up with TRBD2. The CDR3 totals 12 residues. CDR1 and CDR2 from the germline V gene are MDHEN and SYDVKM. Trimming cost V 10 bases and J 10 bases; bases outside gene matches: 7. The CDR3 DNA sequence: TGTGCCACCTCAGCGGGAGGGGGCGAGCAGTTCTTC. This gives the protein CATSAGGGEQFF.

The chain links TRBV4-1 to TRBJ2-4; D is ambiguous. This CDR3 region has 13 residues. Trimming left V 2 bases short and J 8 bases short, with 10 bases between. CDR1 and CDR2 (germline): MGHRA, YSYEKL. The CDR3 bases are TGCGCCAGCAGCCAATCCCCGAGCGACATTCAGTACTTC. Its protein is CASSQSPSDIQYF.

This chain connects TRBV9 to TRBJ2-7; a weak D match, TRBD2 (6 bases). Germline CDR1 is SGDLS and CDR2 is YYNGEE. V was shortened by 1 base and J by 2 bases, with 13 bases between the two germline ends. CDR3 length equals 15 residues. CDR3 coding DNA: TGTGCCAGCAGCGTAAATCCGGGAGAAGCCTACGAGCAGTACTTC. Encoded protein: CASSVNPGEAYEQYF.

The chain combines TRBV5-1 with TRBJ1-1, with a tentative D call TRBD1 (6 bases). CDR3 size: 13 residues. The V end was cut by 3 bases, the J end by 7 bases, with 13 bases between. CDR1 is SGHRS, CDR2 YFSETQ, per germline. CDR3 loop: CASSSPQGYEAFF. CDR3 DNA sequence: TGCGCCAGCAGCTCGCCTCAGGGGTATGAAGCTTTCTTT.

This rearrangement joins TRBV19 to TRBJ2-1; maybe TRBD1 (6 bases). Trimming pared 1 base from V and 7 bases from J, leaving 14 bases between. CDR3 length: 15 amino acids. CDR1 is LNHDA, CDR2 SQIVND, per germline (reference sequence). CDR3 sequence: CASSIAAGVVNEQFF. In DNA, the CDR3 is TGTGCCAGTAGTATAGCCGCAGGGGTAGTAAATGAGCAGTTCTTC.

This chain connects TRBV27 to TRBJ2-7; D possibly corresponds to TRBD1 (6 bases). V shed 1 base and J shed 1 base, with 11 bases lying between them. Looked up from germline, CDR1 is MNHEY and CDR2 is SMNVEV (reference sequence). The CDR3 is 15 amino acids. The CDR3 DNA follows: TGTGCCAGCAGTTTATGGGGAACAGGGTCCTACGAGCAGTACTTC. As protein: CASSLWGTGSYEQYF.

DNA of the CDR3: TGCGCCAGCAGCCAAGAGTCGCAGGGTGGGACCGGGGAGCTGTTTTTT. Residues: CASSQESQGGTGELFF. The chain links TRBV4-1 to TRBJ2-2; D is perhaps TRBD1 (5 bases). There are 16 residues in the CDR3. With 0 bases removed from V and 5 bases from J, the gap between germline ends came to 13 bases. The germline gives CDR1 MGHRA, CDR2 YSYEKL.

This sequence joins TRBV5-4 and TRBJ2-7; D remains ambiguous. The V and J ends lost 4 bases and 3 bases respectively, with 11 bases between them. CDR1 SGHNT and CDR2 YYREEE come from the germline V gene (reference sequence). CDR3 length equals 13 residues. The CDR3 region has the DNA TGTGCCAGCAGCACCGGTATTGACTACGAGCAGTACTTC. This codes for CASSTGIDYEQYF.

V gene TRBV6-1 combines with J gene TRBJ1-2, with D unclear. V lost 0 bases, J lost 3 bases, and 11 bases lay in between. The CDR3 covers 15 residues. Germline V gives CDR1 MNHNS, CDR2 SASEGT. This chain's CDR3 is CASSEARPDYYGYTF. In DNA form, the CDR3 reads TGTGCCAGCAGTGAAGCACGGCCGGACTACTATGGCTACACCTTC.

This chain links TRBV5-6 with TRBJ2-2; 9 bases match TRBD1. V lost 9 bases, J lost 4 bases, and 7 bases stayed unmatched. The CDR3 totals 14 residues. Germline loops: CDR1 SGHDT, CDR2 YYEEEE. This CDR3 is CATEETGGTGELFF. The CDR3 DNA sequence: TGTGCCACCGAGGAGACAGGGGGCACCGGGGAGCTGTTTTTT.

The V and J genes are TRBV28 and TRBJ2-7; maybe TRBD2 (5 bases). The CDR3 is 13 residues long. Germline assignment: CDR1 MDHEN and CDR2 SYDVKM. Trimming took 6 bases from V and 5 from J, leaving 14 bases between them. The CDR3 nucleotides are TGTGCCAGCAGACAACCCCCTAGCAACGAGCAGTACTTC. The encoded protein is CASRQPPSNEQYF.

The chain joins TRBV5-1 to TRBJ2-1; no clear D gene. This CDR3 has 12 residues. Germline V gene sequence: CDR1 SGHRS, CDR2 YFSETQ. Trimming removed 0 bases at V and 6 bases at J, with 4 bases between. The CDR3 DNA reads TGCGCCAGCAGCTTGGAAGGCAATGAGCAGTTCTTC. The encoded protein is CASSLEGNEQFF.

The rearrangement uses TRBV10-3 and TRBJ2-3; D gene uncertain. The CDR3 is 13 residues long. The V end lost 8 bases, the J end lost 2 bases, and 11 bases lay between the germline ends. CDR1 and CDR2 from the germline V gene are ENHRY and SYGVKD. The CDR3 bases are TGTGCCATCTTACAGACTCTCACAGATACGCAGTATTTT. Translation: CAILQTLTDTQYF.

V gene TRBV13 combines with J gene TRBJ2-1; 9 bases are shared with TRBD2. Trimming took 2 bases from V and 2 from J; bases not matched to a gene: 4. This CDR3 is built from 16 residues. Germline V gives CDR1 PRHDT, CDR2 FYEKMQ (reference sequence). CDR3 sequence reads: CASSLLAGLPYNEQFF. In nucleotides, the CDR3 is TGTGCCAGCAGCTTACTAGCGGGGTTACCCTACAATGAGCAGTTCTTC.

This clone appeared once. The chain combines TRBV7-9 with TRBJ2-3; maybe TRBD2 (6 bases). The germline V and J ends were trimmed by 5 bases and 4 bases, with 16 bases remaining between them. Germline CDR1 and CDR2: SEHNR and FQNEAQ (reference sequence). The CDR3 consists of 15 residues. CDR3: CASSPYGSSPDTQYF. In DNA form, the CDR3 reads TGTGCCAGCAGCCCGTACGGGAGTTCCCCAGATACGCAGTATTTT.

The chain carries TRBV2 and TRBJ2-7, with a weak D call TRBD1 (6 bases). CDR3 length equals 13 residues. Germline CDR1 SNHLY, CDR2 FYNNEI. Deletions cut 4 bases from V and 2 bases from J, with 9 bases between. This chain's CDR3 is CASSAEGAYEQYF. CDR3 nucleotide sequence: TGTGCCAGCAGTGCCGAGGGGGCCTACGAGCAGTACTTC.

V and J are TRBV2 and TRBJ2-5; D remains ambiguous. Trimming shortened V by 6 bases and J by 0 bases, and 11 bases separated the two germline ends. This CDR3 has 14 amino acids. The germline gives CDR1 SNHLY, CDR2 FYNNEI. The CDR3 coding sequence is TGTGCCAGCAGCGGCGACTCTTACCAAGAGACCCAGTACTTC. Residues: CASSGDSYQETQYF.

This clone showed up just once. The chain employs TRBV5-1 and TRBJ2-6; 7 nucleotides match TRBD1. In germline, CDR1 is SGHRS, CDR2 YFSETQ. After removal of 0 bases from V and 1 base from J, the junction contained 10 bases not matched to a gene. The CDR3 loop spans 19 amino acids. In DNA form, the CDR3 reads TGCGCCAGCAGCTTGGCCTTGGCAGGGGGATCTTCTGGGGCCAACGTCCTGACTTTC. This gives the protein CASSLALAGGSSGANVLTF. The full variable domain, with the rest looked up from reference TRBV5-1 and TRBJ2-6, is KAGVTQTPRYLIKTRGQQVTLSCSPISGHRSVSWYQQTPGQGLQFLFEYFSETQRNKGNFPGRFSGRQFSNSRSEMNVSTLELGDSALYLCASSLALAGGSSGANVLTFGAGSRLTVL.

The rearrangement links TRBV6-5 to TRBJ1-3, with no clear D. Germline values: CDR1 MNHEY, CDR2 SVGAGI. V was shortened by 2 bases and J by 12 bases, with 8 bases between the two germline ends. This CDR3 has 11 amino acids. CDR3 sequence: CASSYGGSIYF. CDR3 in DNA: TGTGCCAGCAGTTACGGCGGGAGCATATATTTT.

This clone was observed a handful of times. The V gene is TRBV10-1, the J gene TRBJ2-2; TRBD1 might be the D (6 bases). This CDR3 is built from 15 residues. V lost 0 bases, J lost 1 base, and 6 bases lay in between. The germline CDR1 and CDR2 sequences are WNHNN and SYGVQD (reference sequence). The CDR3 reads CASSESTGNTGELFF. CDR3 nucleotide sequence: TGCGCCAGCAGTGAGTCGACAGGGAACACCGGGGAGCTGTTTTTT.

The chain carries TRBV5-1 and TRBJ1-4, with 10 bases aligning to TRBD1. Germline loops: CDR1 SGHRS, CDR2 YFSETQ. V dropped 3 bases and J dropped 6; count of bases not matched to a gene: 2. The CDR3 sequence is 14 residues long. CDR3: CASSSGTGDEKLFF. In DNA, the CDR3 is TGCGCCAGCAGCTCCGGGACAGGGGATGAAAAACTGTTTTTT.

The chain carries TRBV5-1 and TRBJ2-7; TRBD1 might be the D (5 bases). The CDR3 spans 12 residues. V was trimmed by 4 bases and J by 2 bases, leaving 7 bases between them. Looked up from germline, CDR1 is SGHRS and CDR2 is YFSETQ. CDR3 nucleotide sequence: TGCGCCAGCAGCCTGACAGCCTACGAGCAGTACTTC. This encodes CASSLTAYEQYF. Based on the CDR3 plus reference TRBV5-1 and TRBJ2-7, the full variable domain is KAGVTQTPRYLIKTRGQQVTLSCSPISGHRSVSWYQQTPGQGLQFLFEYFSETQRNKGNFPGRFSGRQFSNSRSEMNVSTLELGDSALYLCASSLTAYEQYFGPGTRLTVT.

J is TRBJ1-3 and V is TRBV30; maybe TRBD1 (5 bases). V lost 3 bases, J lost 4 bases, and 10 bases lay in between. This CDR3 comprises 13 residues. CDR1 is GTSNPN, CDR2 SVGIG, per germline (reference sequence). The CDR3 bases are TGTGCCTGGAGAGGGGATCGAGGAAACACCATATATTTT. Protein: CAWRGDRGNTIYF.

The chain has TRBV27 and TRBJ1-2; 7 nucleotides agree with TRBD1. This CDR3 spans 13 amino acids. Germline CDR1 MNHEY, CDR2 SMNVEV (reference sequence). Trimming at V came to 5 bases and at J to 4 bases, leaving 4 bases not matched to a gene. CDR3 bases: TGTGCCAGCAGTCTCGACAGGGCCTATGGCTACACCTTC. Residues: CASSLDRAYGYTF.

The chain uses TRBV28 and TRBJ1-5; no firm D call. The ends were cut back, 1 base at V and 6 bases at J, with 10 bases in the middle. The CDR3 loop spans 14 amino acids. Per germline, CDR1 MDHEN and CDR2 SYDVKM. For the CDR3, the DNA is TGTGCCAGCAGTTTATCCGATAGAACTCAGCCCCAGCATTTT. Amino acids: CASSLSDRTQPQHF.

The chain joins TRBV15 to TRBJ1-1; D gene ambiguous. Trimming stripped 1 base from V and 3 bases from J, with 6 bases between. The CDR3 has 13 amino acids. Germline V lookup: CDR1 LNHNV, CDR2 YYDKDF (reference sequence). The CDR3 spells CATSRGLDTEAFF. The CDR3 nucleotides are TGTGCCACCAGCAGAGGCCTGGACACTGAAGCTTTCTTT.